This T cell receptor beta chain is drawn from a study of cytomegalovirus exposure and HLA in healthy donors (dated by TCRdb to the late 2010s). Study-wide context: According to an earlier analysis of 587 of the donors, 200 million or so T cells yielded roughly 110 million unique TCR beta sequences and around 300 Gb of sequence data. Along with the approximately 700-subject first cohort, a separate validation cohort of some 130 different subjects was used. A later analysis re-analyzed previously published TCR beta repertoires from 666 donors and added high-resolution HLA genotyping to study TCR occurrence patterns. Roughly 300 gigabases of sequencing data and approximately 92 million unique TCR sequences made up an early release that covered approximately 620 HLA-typed donors. The genetic ancestry cluster associated with self-reported Caucasian donors included about 84% of the roughly 410 genotyped donors. Every discovery cohort repertoire had been produced on one sequencing platform. HLA typing included class I and class II loci at four-digit resolution. A later genetic analysis took genome-wide SNP genotypes for about 65% of the roughly 670 donors and used that subset as a discovery cohort. Across some 400 genotyped donors of the cohort, an average of 235,054 unique TCR beta nucleotide sequences per donor were sequenced, and 15% to 20% of those sequences were non-productive. An earlier analysis of 587 of the donors used high-throughput TCR beta sequencing to judge whether each TCR beta V gene segment behaved as functional or pseudogenic. The later analysis used no new phenotypic data to find candidate immune exposures, relying instead on TCR beta sequences and their occurrence across donors. The study aimed to test whether signatures of past pathogen exposure could be identified by cataloging public T cell receptors. High-throughput TCR immunosequencing, statistical association of individual TCRs with disease status, and machine learning were combined to predict cytomegalovirus infection status. Using immunosequencing, the study profiled T cell repertoires from 640 or so subjects and related those repertoires to cytomegalovirus serostatus. The number of donors typed differed by locus, with roughly 620-630 for A, B, C, DRB1 and DQB1, 522 for DQA1, over 600 for DPA1, and around 460 for DPB1. Because of strong linkage in the cohort, a few DR-DQ haplotypes were treated as single units for association and clustering. Donor age, sex, ethnicity and CMV serostatus were compiled together with the repertoire data.

For this clone: Its specific antigen is unknown. Per-base qualities were not stored, and no clone one base away is much larger.

The full study reports these points: In a later analysis, HLA-associated TCR beta chains showed more clonal expansion and lower generation probabilities than non-associated chains that were equally common. Some IMGT-functional V segments, including TRBV6-2 and TRBV6-3, could not be told apart with the 87-base-pair reads, so those segments were excluded. This cohort had only TCR beta chains sequenced, and the lack of alpha or paired-chain data limited which features could be detected. When HLA alleles, especially DR and DQ, strongly co-occurred, TCR associations were difficult to assign to individual alleles. Specific HLA alleles were associated with roughly 17,000 TCR beta sequences at a false discovery rate of 0.05 in a later analysis. In a later analysis, most CMV-associated TCR beta chains were found to appear HLA-restricted, with HLA associations seemingly driven largely by CMV exposure. Cytomegalovirus status was reported to be diagnosed by the classifier with high specificity and sensitivity in both the original and validation cohorts. Several of the top co-occurrence clusters appeared to be linked to parvovirus B19, influenza, CMV and Epstein-Barr virus, according to a later analysis. A cluster of highly shared sequence variants was judged likely to represent a technical artifact of the sequencing pipeline. It was suggested by the authors that the approach could potentially be generalized to other disease states and immunological phenotypes. Linkage disequilibrium might explain the correlated functional status among segregating V segments, but an unknown experimental factor could not be ruled out. In vitro tests confirmed that a few of the cytomegalovirus-associated TCR beta chains recognize cytomegalovirus antigens. According to a later analysis, TCR association rates differed among HLA loci, with DRB1 alleles showing the most associated TCRs and HLA-C alleles showing the fewest. Because HLA typing was missing for some donors at each locus, association tests included only the typed subset. A further reported finding was that TCR beta sequences accurately predicted the HLA-A and HLA-B alleles for most subjects in the first cohort. CMV serostatus was the only immune exposure information available for the cohort. An earlier analysis of approximately 540 of the donors showed that most TCR beta V segments appeared in productive rearrangements either about 90% or about 30% of the time, which broadly matched IMGT annotations. A later genetic analysis associated a missense DCLRE1C variant with V-gene and J-gene trimming of TCR beta chains, and an independent cohort replicated the association. While some public TCRs were present in many individuals, most TCR sequences turned up only very rarely across donors. According to a later genetic analysis, donors in an Asian-associated ancestry cluster had fewer N-insertions in productive TCRs than the roughly 700-donor mean. Because counts were too low, under 20 rarely observed V segments, including chromosome 9 orphons, were left out of the earlier analysis of a few hundred of the donors. Roughly uniform sequencing depth across donors was assumed in presence/absence analyses, although this assumption may not hold. The study gave a list of over 150 TCR beta chains associated with cytomegalovirus.

V gives up 5 bases and J gives up 4 bases, and the segment between their germline ends measures 20 bases. The germline V gene supplies CDR1 SGHVS and CDR2 FQNEAQ. The CDR3, cysteine through phenylalanine, is 16 amino acids long. Kept here is only the CDR3 DNA, which spans 48 bases and is read in frame from base 1. The cohort comprised 666 healthy bone marrow donors. All cohort members were sampled while nominally healthy, although unrecorded immune exposures were likely present. The donor was CMV seropositive and was included in the group of some 290 seropositive cohort members. A peripheral blood sample was provided by each donor, and peripheral blood mononuclear cells were used for TCR beta sequencing. Genomic DNA extraction from the blood cell samples was performed with the Qiagen DNeasy Blood Extraction Kit. The library was built by means of the immunoSEQ multiplex PCR assay. A mixture of 60 forward primers for TCR Vbeta segments and 13 reverse primers for TCR Jbeta segments was used in the multiplex PCR. The CDR3 region of rearranged TCR beta genes was amplified from genomic DNA by a multiplex PCR assay. The Illumina HiSeq System was used to sequence the amplified TCR beta libraries as 87-base-pair reads. For the original study's pipeline: A later analysis counted approximately 74 million unique TCR beta chains across the 550 to 700 repertoires, and about 10 million of these chains were shared by at least two donors. To remove PCR and sequencing errors, raw reads were error-corrected and collapsed into unique sequences using a nearest-neighbor algorithm that merged closely related sequences. V, D and J gene segments were assigned by aligning CDR3 sequences to IMGT reference sequences. Each retained sequence needed at least a six-nucleotide match to both a V gene segment and a J gene segment. A rearrangement was called productive if the CDR3 had no stop codons and remained in frame with V and J, and every other rearrangement was called non-productive. Following IMGT convention, CDR3 was defined as the stretch from the second conserved V-encoded cysteine to the conserved J-encoded phenylalanine. In an earlier analysis of roughly 610 of the donors, sequences lacking an unambiguous match to a single V gene segment were excluded. An earlier analysis of approximately 590 of the donors called V segments functional above 56.7% productive rearrangements and segregating when the between-donor standard deviation exceeded 5%. A statistical classification framework was built for diagnosing cytomegalovirus status from the catalog of TCR beta chain sequences. In a later analysis, V and J genes were assigned by comparing TCR nucleotide sequences against IMGT/GENE-DB human TR gene sequences. In a later analysis, CDR3 sequences and most-parsimonious VDJ recombination scenarios were assigned using the TCRdist pipeline. In a later analysis, each TCR beta chain was defined by its CDR3 amino acid sequence together with its V-gene family, and reads without a unique V-gene family were excluded. In a later analysis, 450 to 600 highly shared, low-generation-probability nucleotide sequences were removed to address suspected cross-contamination and a sequencing artifact. In a later analysis, a clonal expansion index was calculated for each public chain from normalized within-repertoire ranks of inferred template counts. In a later analysis, generation probabilities were computed using a VDJ recombination model fitted to out-of-frame rearrangements, and the results were checked against IGoR. Hypergeometric tests were used in a later analysis to score TCR-TCR, TCR-HLA and TCR-CMV co-occurrence, with a repertoire-size bias correction applied to the TCR pairs. In a later analysis, false discovery rates were estimated by permuting HLA or CMV assignments 20 times. In a later analysis, co-occurring TCRs were grouped with DBSCAN, and TCRdist sequence similarity was added when clustering was performed within HLA-allele-positive subsets. Co-occurrence clustering excluded repertoires with fewer than 30,000 or more than 120,000 public chains, plus five with anomalous nucleotide sharing. The table was pulled from immuneACCESS by TCRdb, which kept in-frame rearrangements only. Such tables lose some clones; where checked, under half of the loss comes from unresolved V genes, and the rest has no known cause. V, J and clone size reflect that table, while D and trimming were determined from the DNA. The sample data list approximately 190,000 clones, and roughly 73% of these were observed just once. The biggest ten clones account for approximately 2.1% of the sample.

Sequencing was carried out using PBMCs. The chain couples TRBV7-8 to TRBJ1-2; the D gene remains uncertain. This TCR was sampled from a woman in her twenties or thirties in good health and CMV-seropositive. The sequenced DNA is TGTGCCAGCAGCATCTATCCTGAAGTCCTACCCTATGGCTACACCTTC. It specifies CASSIYPEVLPYGYTF. The full variable domain, completed from the reference TRBV7-8 and TRBJ1-2 proteins outside the CDR3, reads GAGVSQSPRYKVAKRGQDVALRCDPISGHVSLFWYQQALGQGPEFLTYFQNEAQLDKSGLPSDRFFAERPEGSVSTLKIQRTQQEDSAVYLCASSIYPEVLPYGYTFGSGTRLTVV.